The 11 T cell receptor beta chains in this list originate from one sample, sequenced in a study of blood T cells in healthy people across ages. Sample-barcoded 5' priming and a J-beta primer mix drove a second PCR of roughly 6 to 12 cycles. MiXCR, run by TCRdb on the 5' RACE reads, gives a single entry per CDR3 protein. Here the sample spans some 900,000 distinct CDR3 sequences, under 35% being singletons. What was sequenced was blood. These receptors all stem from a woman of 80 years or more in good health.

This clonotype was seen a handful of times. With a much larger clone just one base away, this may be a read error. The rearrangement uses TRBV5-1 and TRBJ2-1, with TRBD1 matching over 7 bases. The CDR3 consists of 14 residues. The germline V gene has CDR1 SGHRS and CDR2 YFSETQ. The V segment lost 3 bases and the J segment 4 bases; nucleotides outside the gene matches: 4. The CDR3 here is CASSWRQGYNEQFF. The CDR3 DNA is TGCGCCAGCAGCTGGCGACAGGGATACAATGAGCAGTTCTTC.

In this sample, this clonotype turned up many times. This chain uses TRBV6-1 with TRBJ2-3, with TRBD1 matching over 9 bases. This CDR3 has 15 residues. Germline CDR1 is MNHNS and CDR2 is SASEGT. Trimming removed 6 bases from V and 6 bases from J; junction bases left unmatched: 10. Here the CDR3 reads CASRKRTGAQDTQYF. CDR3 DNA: TGTGCCAGCAGGAAGAGGACAGGGGCGCAGGATACGCAGTATTTT.

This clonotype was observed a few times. The CDR3 DNA follows: TGTGCCAGCATGGGGCTGGGGCCTAGCTCCTACGAGCAGTACTTC. Translated, it gives CASMGLGPSSYEQYF. The chain joins TRBV6-2 or TRBV6-3 to TRBJ2-7; D perhaps matches TRBD1 (5 bases). V lost 7 bases, J lost 0 bases, and 16 bases lay in between. The CDR3 totals 15 residues. The germline V gene has CDR1 MNHEY and CDR2 SVGEGT.

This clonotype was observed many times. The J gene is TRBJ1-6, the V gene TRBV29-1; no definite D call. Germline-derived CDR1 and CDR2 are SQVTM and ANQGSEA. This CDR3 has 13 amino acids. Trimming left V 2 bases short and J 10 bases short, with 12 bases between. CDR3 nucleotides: TGCAGCGTTGAAACAATCGTAGGCTCACCCCTCCACTTT. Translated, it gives CSVETIVGSPLHF.

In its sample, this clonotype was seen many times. DNA for the CDR3: TGTGCCAGCAGTTTAGCCGGGGGGGGCGGAGCCTACGAGCAGTACTTC. This sequence encodes CASSLAGGGGAYEQYF. The chain joins TRBV12-3 or TRBV12-4 to TRBJ2-7; 8 bases map to TRBD2. The CDR3 loop spans 16 amino acids. The J segment lost 2 bases and the V segment lost 0 bases, leaving 6 bases of the junction unmatched.

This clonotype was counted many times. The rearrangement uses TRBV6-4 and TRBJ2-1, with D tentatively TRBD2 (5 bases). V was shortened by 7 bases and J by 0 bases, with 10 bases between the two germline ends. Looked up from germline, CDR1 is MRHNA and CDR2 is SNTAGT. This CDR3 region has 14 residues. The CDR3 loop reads CASMRGSSYNEQFF. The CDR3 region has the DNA TGTGCCAGCATGAGAGGGAGCTCCTACAATGAGCAGTTCTTC.

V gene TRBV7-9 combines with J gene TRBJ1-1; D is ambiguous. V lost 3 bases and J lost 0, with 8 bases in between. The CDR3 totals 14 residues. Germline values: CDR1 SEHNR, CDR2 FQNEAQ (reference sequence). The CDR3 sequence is CASSLVGLNTEAFF. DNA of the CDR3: TGTGCCAGCAGCTTGGTGGGCCTGAACACTGAAGCTTTCTTT. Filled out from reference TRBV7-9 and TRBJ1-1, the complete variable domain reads DTGVSQNPRHKITKRGQNVTFRCDPISEHNRLYWYRQTLGQGPEFLTYFQNEAQLEKSRLLSDRFSAERPKGSFSTLEIQRTEQGDSAMYLCASSLVGLNTEAFFGQGTRLTVV.

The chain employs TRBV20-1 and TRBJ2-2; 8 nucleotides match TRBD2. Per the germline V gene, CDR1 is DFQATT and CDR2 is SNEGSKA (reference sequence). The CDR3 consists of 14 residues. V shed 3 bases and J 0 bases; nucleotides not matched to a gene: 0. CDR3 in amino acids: CSARGLANTGELFF. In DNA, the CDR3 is TGCAGTGCTAGGGGACTAGCGAACACCGGGGAGCTGTTTTTT.

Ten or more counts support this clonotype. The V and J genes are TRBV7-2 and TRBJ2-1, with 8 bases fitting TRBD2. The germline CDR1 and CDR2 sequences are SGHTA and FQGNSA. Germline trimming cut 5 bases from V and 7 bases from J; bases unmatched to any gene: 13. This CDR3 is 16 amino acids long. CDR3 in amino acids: CASSHPGRGGGNEQFF. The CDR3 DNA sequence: TGTGCCAGCAGCCATCCCGGTCGGGGGGGAGGGAATGAGCAGTTCTTC.

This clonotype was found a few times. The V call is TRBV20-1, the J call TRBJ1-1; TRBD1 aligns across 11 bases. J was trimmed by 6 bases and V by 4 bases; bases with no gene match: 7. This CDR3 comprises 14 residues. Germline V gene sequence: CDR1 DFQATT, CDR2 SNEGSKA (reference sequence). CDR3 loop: CSAIPDRGLAEAFF. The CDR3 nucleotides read TGCAGTGCTATACCGGACAGGGGGCTTGCTGAAGCTTTCTTT.

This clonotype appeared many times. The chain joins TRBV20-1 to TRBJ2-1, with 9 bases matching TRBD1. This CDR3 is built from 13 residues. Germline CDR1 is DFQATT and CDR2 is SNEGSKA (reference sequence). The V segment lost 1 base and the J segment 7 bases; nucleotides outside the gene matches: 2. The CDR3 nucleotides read TGCAGTGCTAGAGTCGGACAGGGGAATGAGCAGTTCTTC. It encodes CSARVGQGNEQFF.